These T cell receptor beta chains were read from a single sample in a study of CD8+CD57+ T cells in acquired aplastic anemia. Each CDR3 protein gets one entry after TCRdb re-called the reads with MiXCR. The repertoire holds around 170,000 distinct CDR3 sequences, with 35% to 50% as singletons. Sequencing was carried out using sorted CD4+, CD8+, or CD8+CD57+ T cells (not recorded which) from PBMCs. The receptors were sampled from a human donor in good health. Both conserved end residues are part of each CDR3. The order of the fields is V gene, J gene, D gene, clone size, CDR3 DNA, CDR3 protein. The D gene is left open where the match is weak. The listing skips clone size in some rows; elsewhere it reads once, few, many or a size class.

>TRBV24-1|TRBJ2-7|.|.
TGTGCCACCAGTGGAGGCTTTGAGCAGTACTTC
CATSGGFEQYF
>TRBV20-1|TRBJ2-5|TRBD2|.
TGCAGTGCTCACCTTAGCGGGGGAGAGACCCAGTACTTC
CSAHLSGGETQYF
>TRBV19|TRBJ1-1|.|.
TGTGCCAGCAGCTGGAGTAGGAGGACTGAAGCTTTCTTT
CASSWSRRTEAFF
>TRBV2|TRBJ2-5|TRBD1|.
TGTGCCAGCAGCTGGGACAGGGAAGGGACCCAGTACTTC
CASSWDREGTQYF
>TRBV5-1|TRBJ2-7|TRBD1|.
TGCGCCAGCAGCTTGGGGTTAAGGGACAGGGGGCGCCAGGTGGGCTACGAGCAGTGCTTC
CASSLGLRDRGRQVGYEQCF
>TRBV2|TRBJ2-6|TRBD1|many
TGTGCCAGCTTTCCGGGACAGGGGTTCGGGGCCAACGTCCTGACTTTC
CASFPGQGFGANVLTF
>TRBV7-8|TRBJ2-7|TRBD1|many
TGTGCCAGCAGCTTTAGGGCCGGGACAGGGGATAATGAGCAGTACTTC
CASSFRAGTGDNEQYF
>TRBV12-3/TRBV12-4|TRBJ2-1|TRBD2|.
TGTGCCAGCAGGAAAGCGGGGGGCAACAATGAGCAGTTCTTC
CASRKAGGNNEQFF
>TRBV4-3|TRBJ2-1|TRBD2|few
TGCGCCAGCAGCCAAGATTACGGGACTAGCGGGATGGGTGAGCAGTTCTTC
CASSQDYGTSGMGEQFF
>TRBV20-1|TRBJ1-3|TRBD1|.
TGCAGTGCTAGCGTGGACAGGGGCCCTGGAAACACCATATATTTT
CSASVDRGPGNTIYF
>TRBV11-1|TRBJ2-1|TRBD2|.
TGTGCCAGCAGCCGGCGGTCAGCGGGGGACGACAATGAGCAGTTCTTC
CASSRRSAGDDNEQFF
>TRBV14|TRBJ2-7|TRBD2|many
TGTGCCAGCAGACTAGCGGGAGATTGGTACGAGCAGTACTTC
CASRLAGDWYEQYF
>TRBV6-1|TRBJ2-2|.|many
TGTGCCAGCAGCAACCCCCTCTACACCGGGGAGCTGTTTTTT
CASSNPLYTGELFF
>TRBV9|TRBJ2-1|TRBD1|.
TGTGCCAGCACCCCAGGGGGCAATGAGCAGTTCTTC
CASTPGGNEQFF
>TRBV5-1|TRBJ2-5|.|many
TGCGCCAGCAGCTTAAACAGGGCATCGGGCGGGCAAGAGACCCAGTACTTC
CASSLNRASGGQETQYF
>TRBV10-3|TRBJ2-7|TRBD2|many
TGTGCCATCAGTGTCTATAGCGGGGACTACGAGCAGTACTTC
CAISVYSGDYEQYF
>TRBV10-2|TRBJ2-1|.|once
TGCGCCAGCCTTTCCGACAATGAGCAGTTCTTC
CASLSDNEQFF
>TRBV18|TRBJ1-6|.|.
TGTGCCAGCTCACCATCACTGCCAACGGCCTATAATTCACCCCTCCACTTT
CASSPSLPTAYNSPLHF
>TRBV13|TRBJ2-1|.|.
TGTGCCAGCCCCATACGGGGGTATGACAATGAGCAGTTCTTC
CASPIRGYDNEQFF
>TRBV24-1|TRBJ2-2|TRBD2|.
TGTGCCGCCAGTGATGCAGGACTAGCGGGAGTCCCCGGGGGGCTGTTTTTT
CAASDAGLAGVPGGLFF
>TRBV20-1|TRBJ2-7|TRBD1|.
TGCAGTGCAGAGACAGGGGCCACCGTAGCCTACGAGCAGTACTTC
CSAETGATVAYEQYF
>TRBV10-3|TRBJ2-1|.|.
TGTGCCATCAGTGAGACCGATGAGCAGTTCTTC
CAISETDEQFF
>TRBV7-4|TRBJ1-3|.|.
TGTGCCAGCAGCTCCGACAGAGGAAACACCATATATTTT
CASSSDRGNTIYF
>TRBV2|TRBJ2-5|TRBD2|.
TGTGCCAGCAGTGAGACTAGCGGGAGTTCGGGGGAGACCCAGTACTTC
CASSETSGSSGETQYF
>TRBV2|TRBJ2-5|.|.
TGTGCCAGCAGTGTAGGCCCAAGTGGGGAGACCCAGTACTTC
CASSVGPSGETQYF
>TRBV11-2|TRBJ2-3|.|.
TGTGCCAGCAGCTTAGAGGTCAGGTTAGGGGATACGCAGTATTTT
CASSLEVRLGDTQYF